These 2 T cell receptor beta chains were all obtained from the same sample, sequenced in a study of T cell responses to AZD1222 COVID-19 vaccine. The data were produced by immunoSEQ multiplex PCR, yet TCRdb's version contains in-frame clones alone and is incomplete. The sample yields 84,000 or so clones, approximately 88% seen once. The sample consisted of peripheral blood, taken on day 0 of AZD1222 vaccination. Every receptor here comes from an adult in good health.

The V and J genes are TRBV6-1 and TRBJ1-1, with D hard to call. The length of the CDR3 is 16 residues. Trimming pared 2 bases from V and 0 bases from J, leaving 13 bases between. Germline values: CDR1 MNHNS, CDR2 SASEGT. This chain's CDR3 is CASSEPAGGMNTEAFF. The CDR3 DNA reads TGTGCCAGCAGTGAACCGGCCGGAGGCATGAACACTGAAGCTTTCTTT.

The chain recombines TRBV11-2 with TRBJ1-1; TRBD1 matches at 7 bases. V shed 4 bases, J shed 4 bases, and the junction held 6 bases outside the gene matches. This CDR3 has 14 amino acids. Germline CDR1 reads SGHAT; CDR2 reads FQNNGV. The CDR3 sequence: CASSSGQFATEAFF. The CDR3 DNA reads as TGTGCCAGCAGCTCGGGACAGTTTGCCACTGAAGCTTTCTTT.